This T cell receptor (beta chain) was recovered during a study of human versus mouse CDR3 diversity and MHC coevolution. V was cut by 0 bases and J by 1 base, with 7 bases left in between. CDR1 is SGDLS and CDR2 is YYNGEE in the germline V gene. CDR3 size: 14 residues. Libraries were prepared by immunoSEQ multiplex PCR; TCRdb keeps only in-frame clonotypes and omits some of them. Here the sample spans around 77,000 clones, less than 95% being singletons. The sequencing input was naive CD4+ T cells from blood. Indicated subset: CD45RO-negative CD62L-positive naive CD4 T cells. The chain has TRBV9 and TRBJ1-1, with a weak D call TRBD1 (6 bases). This TCR derives from a person aged 30-69 years in good health. This chain's CDR3 is CASSVEQGNTEAFF. The DNA of the CDR3 is TGTGCCAGCAGCGTAGAACAGGGGAACACTGAAGCTTTCTTT.